Listed below are T cell receptor beta chains from one sample, sequenced in a study of blood T cell repertoires in COVID-19. TCRdb's table, derived via immunoSEQ multiplex PCR, lists solely in-frame clones and lacks some. The table lists about 210,000 clones, approximately 90% of them singletons. Sequenced sample: peripheral blood. These receptors all stem from a man aged 60 to 69 who had recovered from COVID-19. CDR3s include the opening cysteine and the closing phenylalanine or tryptophan. Each record gives: V gene, J gene, clone size, CDR3 length, D gene, CDR3 DNA, CDR3 protein. The D gene is left open where the match is weak. Where a row states a size, it is once, few, many or the class of an expanded clone; other rows omit it.

TRBV7-8	TRBJ2-7	.	18	.	TGTGCCAGCAGCTTAGTGGCGGGTTATGGGAGCCCTTCCTACGAGCAGTACTTC	CASSLVAGYGSPSYEQYF
TRBV28	TRBJ2-2	.	17	.	TGTGCCAGCAGTTTAGAATCGGTGTTCCCTGGGAGCGGGGAGCTGTTTTTT	CASSLESVFPGSGELFF
TRBV27	TRBJ2-1	.	11	.	TGTGCCAGCAGTCGGTACAATGAGCAGTTCTTC	CASSRYNEQFF
TRBV28	TRBJ2-1	.	12	.	TGTGCCAGCAGTCGGCAGGGGATTGAGCAGTTCTTC	CASSRQGIEQFF
TRBV25-1	TRBJ1-1	.	15	TRBD1	TGTGCCAGCAGTGACCCGGGACAGATGAACACTGAAGCTTTCTTT	CASSDPGQMNTEAFF
TRBV27	TRBJ2-7	.	14	.	TGTGCCAGCAGTTTATTTTCGGGAAGAGGTTGGCAGTACTTC	CASSLFSGRGWQYF
TRBV30	TRBJ2-6	once	17	.	TGTGCCTGGAGTGCACTACGGCGACAGCTTGGGGCCAACGTCCTGACTTTC	CAWSALRRQLGANVLTF
TRBV18	TRBJ2-7	.	15	.	TGTGCCAGCTCGGAAGTACAGGGTATATCCTACGAGCAGTACTTC	CASSEVQGISYEQYF
TRBV18	TRBJ2-7	.	14	TRBD1	TGTGCCAGCTCACCCGGACAGGGCACCTACGAGCAGTACTTC	CASSPGQGTYEQYF
TRBV6-4	TRBJ1-1	.	13	TRBD1	TGTGCCAGCAGACAGGGGTCAAACACTGAAGCTTTCTTT	CASRQGSNTEAFF
TRBV19	TRBJ1-2	.	16	TRBD1	TGTGCCAGTAGTAAACCGGGACAGGGGGCTAACTATGGCTACACCTTC	CASSKPGQGANYGYTF
TRBV2	TRBJ2-1	few	17	TRBD1	TGTGCCAGCAGAGCCCCGACCGGGACAGGGGCCTACAATGAGCAGTTCTTC	CASRAPTGTGAYNEQFF
TRBV2	TRBJ2-7	.	16	TRBD2	TGTGCCAGCAGTGAAGGCCTAACTAGCGGGGCCTACGAGCAGTACTTC	CASSEGLTSGAYEQYF
TRBV7-2	TRBJ1-5	.	14	.	TGTGCCAGCAGCTGGGGGGATGGCAATCAGCCCCAGCATTTT	CASSWGDGNQPQHF
TRBV5-1	TRBJ1-3	.	17	.	TGCGCCAGCAGCTCGGGACTCCTTCCCGACTCTGGAAACACCATATATTTT	CASSSGLLPDSGNTIYF
TRBV6-5	TRBJ1-4	.	15	.	TGTGCCAGCAGTTACTCGGGTCGGGGGAATGAAAAACTGTTTTTT	CASSYSGRGNEKLFF
TRBV15	TRBJ2-1	.	14	.	TGTGCCACCAGCAGAGTAACGGTATACAATGAGCAGTTCTTC	CATSRVTVYNEQFF
TRBV6-1	TRBJ1-1	.	15	.	TGTGCCAGCAGTGAAAGGTGGAGTTCGAACACTGAAGCTTTCTTT	CASSERWSSNTEAFF
TRBV6-6	TRBJ2-1	.	15	TRBD1	TGTGCCAGCAGTTACGACAGGGCGGGTGGGGATGAGCAGTTCTTC	CASSYDRAGGDEQFF
TRBV27	TRBJ2-1	.	22	TRBD2	TGTGCCAGCAGTTTATCGTCTCGCCAGACAGGGGGGGTGACTAGCGGGGTCAATGAGCAGTTCTTC	CASSLSSRQTGGVTSGVNEQFF
TRBV11-1	TRBJ2-2	.	16	TRBD1	TGTGCCAGCAGTTTGACAGGGGGACCAAACACCGGGGAGCTGTTTTTT	CASSLTGGPNTGELFF
TRBV21-1	TRBJ1-1	.	13	.	TGTGCCAGATCGACAGGGATGGGCACTGAAGCTTTCTTT	CARSTGMGTEAFF
TRBV10-3	TRBJ2-4	.	15	TRBD2	TGTGCCATCAGTGAGTCTGGACTAGCGGCAAACATTCAGTACTTC	CAISESGLAANIQYF
TRBV6-5	TRBJ2-3	once	14	TRBD1	TGTGCCAGCAGGGTACAGGGGGGCACAGATACGCAGTATTTT	CASRVQGGTDTQYF
TRBV9	TRBJ1-3	few	15	TRBD1	TGTGCCAGCGGGACAGGCGCCTCCTCTGGAAACACCATATATTTT	CASGTGASSGNTIYF
TRBV5-4	TRBJ2-7	.	14	TRBD1	TGTGCCAGCAGCTGGGACAGTAGCTCCTACGAGCAGTACTTC	CASSWDSSSYEQYF
TRBV18	TRBJ2-6	.	16	.	TGTGCCAGCTCACCAGTAAAGAGTTCTGGGGCCAACGTCCTGACTTTC	CASSPVKSSGANVLTF
TRBV28	TRBJ1-5	.	17	.	TGTGCCAGCAGTTTGAATTCGGGGAAGTTGAGCAATCAGCCCCAGCATTTT	CASSLNSGKLSNQPQHF
TRBV21-1	TRBJ2-7	.	14	.	TGTGCCAGCAGCGTCCGACAGGTAGGAGGCGAGCAGTACTTC	CASSVRQVGGEQYF
TRBV30	TRBJ2-1	.	15	TRBD2	TGTGCCTGGAAAAGAGCGGCGGGGGGCCCCAATGAGCAGTTCTTC	CAWKRAAGGPNEQFF
TRBV6-5	TRBJ2-2	.	15	.	TGTGCCAGCAGGCTCCTCGGGAGGAACACCGGGGAGCTGTTTTTT	CASRLLGRNTGELFF
TRBV5-4	TRBJ2-3	once	15	TRBD1	TGTGCCAGCAGCGCCCGGACAGGGACCCCAGATACGCAGTATTTT	CASSARTGTPDTQYF
TRBV9	TRBJ2-3	.	14	.	TGTGCCAGCAGCGTAAGACAAAGCACAGATACGCAGTATTTT	CASSVRQSTDTQYF
TRBV7-3	TRBJ1-6	.	14	TRBD1	TGTGCCAGCAGTCGCACAGGGGTGGAATCACCCCTCCACTTT	CASSRTGVESPLHF
TRBV15	TRBJ1-2	.	14	.	TGTGCCACCAGCAGAGATTTGGGCAGCTATGGCTACACCTTC	CATSRDLGSYGYTF
TRBV9	TRBJ2-7	.	15	TRBD1	TGTGCCAGCAGCGGCCCGGGGACAGGGCTCTCCGAGCAGTACTTC	CASSGPGTGLSEQYF
TRBV7-2	TRBJ1-2	.	14	.	TGTGCCAGCAGCCCTCAGGGGCGCGGCTATGGCTACACCTTC	CASSPQGRGYGYTF
TRBV6-4	TRBJ1-5	.	14	.	TGTGCCAGCAGTGACGTTTATAGCAATCAGCCCCAGCATTTT	CASSDVYSNQPQHF
TRBV9	TRBJ2-1	.	15	TRBD2	TGTGCCAGCAGCTCCTCAGCGGGAGACGGCAATGAGCAGTTCTTC	CASSSSAGDGNEQFF
TRBV21-1	TRBJ1-1	.	15	.	TGTGCCAGCAGCAAAGGGGACAGGACAACCTGTGAAGCTTTCTTT	CASSKGDRTTCEAFF
TRBV3-1/TRBV3-2	TRBJ1-5	.	16	TRBD1	TGTGCCAGCAGCCAAGGTTCAGGGGGTAGCAATCAGCCCCAGCATTTT	CASSQGSGGSNQPQHF
TRBV7-8	TRBJ2-3	once	15	TRBD2	TGTGCCAGCAGCGCCGGACTAGTCTCTACAGATACGCAGTATTTT	CASSAGLVSTDTQYF
TRBV4-2	TRBJ2-3	.	17	TRBD2	TGTGCCAGCAGCCAAGATGGGGCGGGGGGGCCGAAAGATACGCAGTATTTT	CASSQDGAGGPKDTQYF